These 22 T cell receptor beta chains were all obtained from the same sample, sequenced in a study of graft-versus-host responses after intestinal transplantation. Libraries were prepared by immunoSEQ multiplex PCR; TCRdb keeps only in-frame clonotypes and omits some of them. The sample lists tens of thousands of clones; 75% to 95% were seen once. The sequences come from PBMCs, collected roughly 300 days after intestinal transplant. The source of these receptors is a human patient who received an intestinal transplant, so some T cells may come from the graft donor.

Only one count was recorded for this clone. The rearrangement links TRBV27 to TRBJ2-1, with D possibly TRBD1 on 5 matching bases. Deletions cut 2 bases from V and 6 bases from J, with 11 bases between. The CDR3 length is 14 residues. Germline CDR1 MNHEY, CDR2 SMNVEV (reference sequence). The CDR3 coding sequence is TGTGCCAGCAGTTTAGGGCTCAGGGTCAATGAGCAGTTCTTC. It codes for CASSLGLRVNEQFF.

On this clone: Other DNA sequences in this sample translate to the same CDR3. This sequence joins TRBV5-1 and TRBJ2-3; TRBD2 might be the D (6 bases). CDR1 is SGHRS, CDR2 YFSETQ, per germline. The V gene lost 0 bases and the J gene lost 3 bases, with 8 bases spanning the gap. This CDR3 spans 14 amino acids. The CDR3 DNA reads TGCGCCAGCAGCTTGGGACTAGATACAGATACGCAGTATTTT. Its protein is CASSLGLDTDTQYF. The full variable domain, with the rest looked up from reference TRBV5-1 and TRBJ2-3, is KAGVTQTPRYLIKTRGQQVTLSCSPISGHRSVSWYQQTPGQGLQFLFEYFSETQRNKGNFPGRFSGRQFSNSRSEMNVSTLELGDSALYLCASSLGLDTDTQYFGPGTRLTVL.

The J gene is TRBJ2-1, the V gene TRBV9; possibly TRBD2 for D (5 bases). V gave up 0 bases and J gave up 2 bases, with 9 bases separating them. Germline CDR1 is SGDLS and CDR2 is YYNGEE. The CDR3 is 15 residues long. CDR3 loop: CASSVGSEAYNEQFF. The CDR3 DNA reads as TGTGCCAGCAGCGTAGGTAGCGAAGCCTACAATGAGCAGTTCTTC.

V gene TRBV9 combines with J gene TRBJ2-1; weak D call: TRBD2 (5 bases). V was shortened by 3 bases and J by 4 bases, with 8 bases between the two germline ends. From germline, CDR1 is SGDLS and CDR2 YYNGEE. The CDR3 is made up of 13 amino acids. CDR3 sequence: CASSGRFYNEQFF. The CDR3 bases are TGTGCCAGCAGCGGGAGGTTTTACAATGAGCAGTTCTTC.

The chain has TRBV4-1 and TRBJ2-7; 10 positions match TRBD2. This CDR3 spans 15 amino acids. The V and J ends lost 1 base and 3 bases, in that order; junction bases with no gene match: 3. CDR1 is MGHRA and CDR2 is YSYEKL in the germline V gene. The CDR3 spells CASSQVSSGGYEQYF. CDR3 coding DNA: TGCGCCAGCAGCCAAGTTTCTAGCGGGGGCTACGAGCAGTACTTC.

The V gene is TRBV28, the J gene TRBJ2-3; 11 nucleotides match TRBD2. Germline V CDR1 and CDR2: MDHEN, SYDVKM. CDR3 size: 17 residues. The V and J ends lost 1 base and 2 bases, in that order; junction bases with no gene match: 5. The CDR3 loop is CASSLLLAGETTDTQYF. In DNA, the CDR3 is TGTGCCAGCAGTTTATTACTAGCGGGAGAGACCACAGATACGCAGTATTTT.

The rearrangement links TRBV6-4 to TRBJ2-7; maybe TRBD1 (6 bases). Germline CDR1 MRHNA, CDR2 SNTAGT. V was cut by 5 bases and J by 7 bases, with 18 bases left in between. The CDR3 loop spans 14 amino acids. This CDR3 reads CASSQPYRAIEQYF. CDR3 DNA sequence: TGTGCCAGCAGTCAGCCATACAGGGCCATTGAGCAGTACTTC.

In DNA, the CDR3 is TGTGCCAGCTCACCACCGTCTAGGGCTAGCGGGGGTTACGAGCAGTACTTC. It translates to CASSPPSRASGGYEQYF. The rearrangement joins TRBV18 to TRBJ2-7; 10 bases align to TRBD2. The CDR3 covers 17 residues. Germline CDR1 is KGHSH and CDR2 is LQKENI. The V and J ends lost 0 bases and 4 bases, in that order; junction bases with no gene match: 9.

The genes are TRBV18 and TRBJ2-7; TRBD2 agrees at 8 bases. Germline CDR1 reads KGHSH; CDR2 reads LQKENI. This CDR3 has 15 amino acids. V shed 5 bases, J shed 2 bases, and the junction held 8 bases outside the gene matches. Here the CDR3 reads CASSSLTSGAYEQYF. CDR3 sequence (DNA): TGTGCCAGCTCAAGTTTAACTAGCGGCGCCTACGAGCAGTACTTC. The whole variable domain, remainder taken from reference TRBV18 and TRBJ2-7, is NAGVMQNPRHLVRRRGQEARLRCSPMKGHSHVYWYRQLPEEGLKFMVYLQKENIIDESGMPKERFSAEFPKEGPSILRIQQVVRGDSAAYFCASSSLTSGAYEQYFGPGTRLTVT.

As DNA, the CDR3 is TGTGCCAGCGGAGTGACAGGGGGCGATTCACCCCTCCACTTT. Translation: CASGVTGGDSPLHF. The chain uses TRBV6-1 and TRBJ1-6; 10 nucleotides align to TRBD1. The CDR3 spans 14 residues. The V segment lost 8 bases and the J segment 8 bases; nucleotides outside the gene matches: 6. CDR1 is MNHNS, CDR2 SASEGT, per germline.

The CDR3 DNA is TGTGCCAGCAGCGTAGCAGGAGGAGAGACCCAGTACTTC. This sequence encodes CASSVAGGETQYF. The chain is built from TRBV9 and TRBJ2-5; perhaps TRBD2 as D (5 bases). This CDR3 has 13 residues. In germline, CDR1 is SGDLS, CDR2 YYNGEE. The V gene lost 0 bases and the J gene lost 4 bases, with 7 bases spanning the gap.

The genes are TRBV10-3 and TRBJ1-1, with D possibly being TRBD1 (5 bases). The V gene's germline CDR1 is ENHRY and CDR2 SYGVKD. Trimming removed 7 bases at V and 1 base at J, with 10 bases between. CDR3 length: 13 residues. The CDR3 DNA reads TGTGCCATCACCCCGACAGCGAACACTGAAGCTTTCTTT. This encodes CAITPTANTEAFF.

The V and J genes are TRBV7-9 and TRBJ1-2; 7 nucleotides align to TRBD1. CDR1 is SEHNR and CDR2 is FQNEAQ in the germline V gene (reference sequence). V gave up 2 bases and J gave up 4 bases; unmatched junction bases: 7. The CDR3 has 15 residues. The CDR3 DNA is TGTGCCAGCAGCTTAACCGACAGGGCCGGCTATGGCTACACCTTC. This gives the protein CASSLTDRAGYGYTF.

This sequence joins TRBV6-1 and TRBJ1-1; D is ambiguous. This CDR3 comprises 13 residues. Germline values: CDR1 MNHNS, CDR2 SASEGT. Trimming stripped 0 bases from V and 5 bases from J, with 7 bases between. CDR3: CASSEARWTEAFF. The CDR3 DNA sequence: TGTGCCAGCAGTGAAGCCAGATGGACTGAAGCTTTCTTT.

V and J are TRBV7-3 and TRBJ2-3; D is perhaps TRBD2 (6 bases). Trimming took 5 bases from V and 1 from J, leaving 13 bases between them. CDR3 length equals 15 residues. Germline lookup yields CDR1 SGHTA and CDR2 FQGTGA. The CDR3, as DNA: TGTGCCAGCAGCCTTACCGGGGGAGGCACAGATACGCAGTATTTT. This sequence encodes CASSLTGGGTDTQYF.

This chain uses TRBV7-9 with TRBJ1-5; D is uncertain. The CDR3 consists of 13 residues. Trimming removed 2 bases from V and 5 bases from J, with 7 bases in between. Germline CDR1 is SEHNR and CDR2 is FQNEAQ (reference sequence). CDR3 sequence reads: CASSLRVDQPQHF. In nucleotides, the CDR3 is TGTGCCAGCAGCTTAAGAGTTGATCAGCCCCAGCATTTT.

This sequence joins TRBV5-1 and TRBJ1-2, with D unresolved. V was cut by 2 bases and J by 4 bases, with 12 bases left in between. The length of the CDR3 is 14 residues. Germline CDR1 reads SGHRS; CDR2 reads YFSETQ. The CDR3 DNA reads as TGCGCCAGCAGCTTAGGCAGGAGCGCCTATGGCTACACCTTC. Amino acid sequence: CASSLGRSAYGYTF.

V is TRBV29-1 and J is TRBJ2-3; D tentatively fits TRBD1 or TRBD2 (7 bases each). V lost 5 bases to trimming and J lost 2 bases, with 17 bases between them. CDR1 is SQVTM and CDR2 is ANQGSEA in the germline V gene. The CDR3 has 15 residues. This CDR3 reads CSVHGQGGITDTQYF. In nucleotides, the CDR3 is TGCAGCGTTCATGGGCAGGGGGGGATCACAGATACGCAGTATTTT.

CDR3 protein: CASSPLLTGGYEQYF. DNA of the CDR3: TGCGCCAGCAGCCCCTTATTGACAGGGGGCTACGAGCAGTACTTC. V gene TRBV4-1 combines with J gene TRBJ2-7, with 9 bases that match TRBD1. With V trimmed by 4 bases and J by 3 bases, 7 bases remained unmatched. The germline V gene has CDR1 MGHRA and CDR2 YSYEKL. The CDR3 length is 15 residues.

This chain joins TRBV6-5 and TRBJ1-3, with D uncertain. V dropped 0 bases and J dropped 0 bases, with 6 bases sitting between them. The CDR3 loop spans 15 amino acids. CDR1 and CDR2 (germline): MNHEY, SVGAGI. The CDR3 protein is CASSYSDLSGNTIYF. The CDR3 DNA reads TGTGCCAGCAGTTACTCTGACCTCTCTGGAAACACCATATATTTT.

The chain has TRBV10-3 and TRBJ2-1; 8 nucleotides line up with TRBD2. Germline-derived CDR1 and CDR2 are ENHRY and SYGVKD. The V and J ends lost 0 bases and 6 bases, in that order; junction bases with no gene match: 10. The CDR3 contains 17 residues. CDR3 region: CAISESILAGPPNEQFF. CDR3 nucleotides: TGTGCCATCAGTGAGTCGATTCTAGCGGGCCCCCCCAATGAGCAGTTCTTC.

This sequence joins TRBV6-5 and TRBJ2-7; 10 bases line up with TRBD2. V lost 6 bases to trimming and J lost 4 bases; unmatched junction nucleotides: 9. Per the germline V gene, CDR1 is MNHEY and CDR2 is SVGAGI. This CDR3 comprises 15 residues. The CDR3 region is CASSPPGTSEYEQYF. Here the CDR3 DNA reads TGTGCCAGCAGCCCCCCCGGGACTAGCGAGTACGAGCAGTACTTC.